These 28 T cell receptor beta chains were sequenced from one sample in a study of early T cells in non-severe SARS-CoV-2 infection. TCRdb passed the 5' RACE reads through MiXCR, listing each CDR3 protein once. Of roughly 29,000 distinct CDR3 sequences listed, about 4.6% are singletons. Input material: whole blood. These receptors were obtained from an adult who was a healthcare worker with PCR-confirmed SARS-CoV-2 infection or an uninfected control (not recorded which).

This clonotype was counted ten times or more. The J gene is TRBJ2-1, the V gene TRBV18; the D call may be TRBD1 or TRBD2 (6 bases each). Trimming cost V 2 bases and J 9 bases, with 11 bases left between them. This CDR3 spans 13 amino acids. Per the germline V gene, CDR1 is KGHSH and CDR2 is LQKENI. The CDR3 loop is CASSPLQGGEQFF. In nucleotides, the CDR3 is TGTGCCAGCTCACCATTACAGGGAGGTGAGCAGTTCTTC.

This clonotype was detected many times. The V and J genes are TRBV20-1 and TRBJ2-6, with D uncertain. Germline V CDR1 and CDR2: DFQATT, SNEGSKA (reference sequence). The CDR3 length is 16 residues. V was clipped by 2 bases and J by 0 bases, with 11 bases between them. CDR3 region: CSARPVESSGANVLTF. CDR3 nucleotide sequence: TGCAGTGCTAGACCCGTCGAGAGCTCTGGGGCCAACGTCCTGACTTTC.

The chain has TRBV28 and TRBJ2-7, with D maybe TRBD1 (6 bases). The length of the CDR3 is 13 residues. Germline CDR1 reads MDHEN; CDR2 reads SYDVKM. Trimming left V 5 bases short and J 6 bases short, with 14 bases between. CDR3 region: CASSPRDTGEQYF. In DNA, the CDR3 is TGTGCCAGCAGTCCCCGGGACACCGGCGAGCAGTACTTC. Full variable domain (rest looked up from reference TRBV28 and TRBJ2-7): DVKVTQSSRYLVKRTGEKVFLECVQDMDHENMFWYRQDPGLGLRLIYFSYDVKMKEKGDIPEGYSVSREKKERFSLILESASTNQTSMYLCASSPRDTGEQYFGPGTRLTVT.

This clonotype was recorded at least ten times. The V and J genes are TRBV10-3 and TRBJ1-6; 8 nucleotides line up with TRBD1. The CDR3 loop spans 16 amino acids. V lost 0 bases to trimming and J lost 12 bases; unmatched junction nucleotides: 10. CDR1 and CDR2 from the germline V gene are ENHRY and SYGVKD. For the CDR3, the DNA is TGTGCCATCAGTGAGTCGGAAAACAGGGGGGGCCAACCCCTCCACTTT. It translates to CAISESENRGGQPLHF.

This clonotype appeared many times. CDR3 sequence (DNA): TGTGCCAGCAGCTGGAGGGGCGACGATACGCAGTATTTT. Translating it yields CASSWRGDDTQYF. The J gene is TRBJ2-3, the V gene TRBV5-6, with D perhaps matching TRBD2 (6 bases). The ends were cut back, 3 bases at V and 6 bases at J, with 11 bases in the middle. Germline assignment: CDR1 SGHDT and CDR2 YYEEEE. CDR3 length equals 13 residues. Variable domain in full (rest from reference TRBV5-6 and TRBJ2-3): DAGVTQSPTHLIKTRGQQVTLRCSPKSGHDTVSWYQQALGQGPQFIFQYYEEEERQRGNFPDRFSGHQFPNYSSELNVNALLLGDSALYLCASSWRGDDTQYFGPGTRLTVL.

This clonotype was observed a handful of times. J is TRBJ2-1 and V is TRBV19; D is possibly TRBD1 (6 bases). The CDR3 length is 15 residues. Per germline, CDR1 LNHDA and CDR2 SQIVND (reference sequence). Trimming removed 5 bases at V and 3 bases at J, with 14 bases between. The CDR3: CASSPEGVFYNEQFF. Here the CDR3 DNA reads TGTGCCAGTAGTCCTGAGGGGGTGTTCTACAATGAGCAGTTCTTC.

This clonotype was observed a handful of times. The chain recombines TRBV27 with TRBJ2-2; unclear D gene. The CDR3 runs to 16 residues. The V gene's germline CDR1 is MNHEY and CDR2 SMNVEV (reference sequence). V lost 6 bases and J lost 1, with 15 bases in between. In DNA, the CDR3 is TGTGCCAGCAGCCCAGGTTCGGCAGAGAACACCGGGGAGCTGTTTTTT. Protein: CASSPGSAENTGELFF.

In this sample, this clonotype turned up a few times. The rearrangement uses TRBV18 and TRBJ2-2; D is perhaps TRBD2 (5 bases). The CDR3 is made up of 15 amino acids. Trimming removed 0 bases at V and 7 bases at J, with 12 bases between. Per the germline V gene, CDR1 is KGHSH and CDR2 is LQKENI. The CDR3 reads CASSPPDGIGGELFF. CDR3 nucleotides: TGTGCCAGCTCACCACCTGACGGGATTGGCGGGGAGCTGTTTTTT.

This clonotype was picked up many times. The CDR3, as DNA: TGCGCCAGCAGCCAAGCAACAGATACGCAGTATTTT. It codes for CASSQATDTQYF. The rearrangement joins TRBV4-1 to TRBJ2-3; D remains ambiguous. Between the trimmed V and J ends, which lost 1 base and 3 bases, there was a span of 2 bases. The CDR3 runs 12 residues. Germline V gene sequence: CDR1 MGHRA, CDR2 YSYEKL.

V is TRBV15 and J is TRBJ2-1, with no clear D. The V gene lost 4 bases and the J gene lost 9 bases, with 10 bases spanning the gap. Germline CDR1 reads LNHNV; CDR2 reads YYDKDF (reference sequence). The length of the CDR3 is 12 residues. The CDR3, as DNA: TGTGCCACCAGCAACGTAAGCACTGAGCAGTTCTTC. This gives the protein CATSNVSTEQFF.

This clonotype was seen many times. The chain employs TRBV6-1 and TRBJ1-2; 9 bases map to TRBD1. The germline V gene encodes CDR1 MNHNS and CDR2 SASEGT. This CDR3 spans 14 amino acids. The ends lost 3 bases at V and 4 bases at J; junction bases unmatched: 3. CDR3 DNA: TGTGCCAGCAGTGATTTGGGACAGGGCTATGGCTACACCTTC. Translated: CASSDLGQGYGYTF.

This clonotype was picked up many times. The V call is TRBV7-2, the J call TRBJ2-1; a weak D match, TRBD1 (6 bases). V lost 2 bases and J 9 bases, leaving 11 bases between the germline ends. The CDR3 covers 13 residues. From germline, CDR1 is SGHTA and CDR2 FQGNSA. CDR3 protein: CASSLMGAGEQFF. The DNA for the CDR3 is TGTGCCAGCAGCTTAATGGGGGCCGGTGAGCAGTTCTTC.

This clonotype was recorded many times. The gene calls are TRBV18 and TRBJ2-7; tentative D call: TRBD2 (6 bases). The ends were cut back, 3 bases at V and 3 bases at J, with 12 bases in the middle. The V gene's germline CDR1 is KGHSH and CDR2 LQKENI. The CDR3 totals 14 residues. The CDR3 DNA is TGTGCCAGCTCACCCCGGGACGGGGGCTACGAGCAGTACTTC. It yields the protein CASSPRDGGYEQYF.

This clonotype was counted only a few times. The chain joins TRBV7-8 to TRBJ2-1; unclear D gene. The CDR3 extends over 14 amino acids. Trimming shortened V by 2 bases and J by 7 bases, and 12 bases separated the two germline ends. Looked up from germline, CDR1 is SGHVS and CDR2 is FQNEAQ. CDR3 loop: CASSLWVSTNEQFF. For the CDR3, the DNA is TGTGCCAGCAGCTTATGGGTCAGTACAAATGAGCAGTTCTTC.

Many counts were recorded for this clonotype. V gene TRBV3-1 combines with J gene TRBJ2-3; D is uncertain. Trimming took 0 bases from V and 9 from J, leaving 10 bases between them. CDR3 length: 13 residues. The germline V gene has CDR1 LGHDT and CDR2 YNNKEL (reference sequence). For the CDR3, the DNA is TGTGCCAGCAGCCAAGATCGGGCTGGGACGCAGTATTTT. It yields the protein CASSQDRAGTQYF.

This clonotype came up many times. This rearrangement joins TRBV5-1 to TRBJ1-1, with TRBD1 as a possible D gene (6 bases). Germline V gene sequence: CDR1 SGHRS, CDR2 YFSETQ. V lost 1 base and J lost 1, with 11 bases in between. There are 15 residues in the CDR3. This chain's CDR3 is CASSLNGGSNTEAFF. In DNA form, the CDR3 reads TGCGCCAGCAGCTTGAATGGGGGCTCGAACACTGAAGCTTTCTTT. The entire variable domain, with the rest obtained from reference TRBV5-1 and TRBJ1-1, is as follows: KAGVTQTPRYLIKTRGQQVTLSCSPISGHRSVSWYQQTPGQGLQFLFEYFSETQRNKGNFPGRFSGRQFSNSRSEMNVSTLELGDSALYLCASSLNGGSNTEAFFGQGTRLTVV.

This chain joins TRBV4-1 and TRBJ2-7; D remains ambiguous. Germline V gene lookup returns CDR1 MGHRA and CDR2 YSYEKL. V lost 0 bases and J 3 bases, leaving 15 bases between the germline ends. The CDR3 contains 16 residues. As DNA, the CDR3 is TGCGCCAGCAGCCAAGATGATAAACAGAGAATCTACGAGCAGTACTTC. Translation: CASSQDDKQRIYEQYF.

This clonotype showed up many times. The CDR3 DNA follows: TGCGCCAGCAGCCCTGACGGGGCGGGCAATCAGCCCCAGCATTTT. This codes for CASSPDGAGNQPQHF. The rearrangement uses TRBV5-1 and TRBJ1-5; tentative D call: TRBD1 (5 bases). The germline V and J ends were trimmed by 4 bases and 2 bases, with 13 bases remaining between them. The CDR3 sequence is 15 residues long. From germline, CDR1 is SGHRS and CDR2 YFSETQ.

This clonotype is classed as medium-sized (0.01 to 0.1%). J is TRBJ1-4 and V is TRBV4-2; D may be TRBD1 (6 bases). Germline-derived CDR1 and CDR2 are LGHNA and YNFKEQ. The CDR3 length is 15 residues. The germline V and J ends were trimmed by 4 bases and 3 bases, with 12 bases remaining between them. CDR3 sequence: CASSLSWGPNEKLFF. The CDR3 DNA is TGTGCCAGCAGCCTATCCTGGGGGCCTAATGAAAAACTGTTTTTT.

The chain is built from TRBV28 and TRBJ2-3, with D possibly being TRBD1 (5 bases). The CDR3 covers 13 residues. Germline-derived CDR1 and CDR2 are MDHEN and SYDVKM. V was pared by 10 bases and J by 6 bases, with 17 bases between. The CDR3 is CAISWGREDTQYF. CDR3 in DNA: TGTGCCATAAGCTGGGGCCGTGAGGATACGCAGTATTTT.

This clonotype appeared many times. V is TRBV18 and J is TRBJ1-1, with TRBD1 matching over 9 bases. In germline, CDR1 is KGHSH, CDR2 LQKENI. This CDR3 has 14 residues. Trimming cost V 3 bases and J 4 bases; bases outside gene matches: 3. CDR3 nucleotides: TGTGCCAGCTCACCGGGACAGGGTGCCACTGAAGCTTTCTTT. Protein sequence: CASSPGQGATEAFF.

This clonotype was observed a few times. This rearrangement joins TRBV12-3 or TRBV12-4 to TRBJ2-5, with D possibly being TRBD2 (6 bases). The CDR3 covers 15 residues. V was clipped by 4 bases and J by 5 bases, with 17 bases between them. CDR3 coding DNA: TGTGCCAGCAGTTCGGACGGGAGTTGGGGGGAGACCCAGTACTTC. Translation gives CASSSDGSWGETQYF.

This clonotype was found many times. The chain is built from TRBV5-5 and TRBJ2-7; D is unresolved. The germline gives CDR1 SGHKS, CDR2 YYEKEE (reference sequence). The CDR3 is 14 amino acids. V was pared by 0 bases and J by 1 base, with 8 bases between. Here the CDR3 reads CASSLGPHSYEQYF. Here the CDR3 DNA reads TGTGCCAGCAGCTTGGGACCTCATTCCTACGAGCAGTACTTC.

This clonotype was detected only a few times. The chain is built from TRBV6-1 and TRBJ1-6; 7 nucleotides match TRBD1. V lost 7 bases to trimming and J lost 9 bases; unmatched junction nucleotides: 12. This CDR3 spans 15 amino acids. CDR1 and CDR2 from the germline V gene are MNHNS and SASEGT. Here the CDR3 DNA reads TGTGCCAGCACCCCGGTGGGACAGACTAGTTCACCCCTCCACTTT. This codes for CASTPVGQTSSPLHF.

The sample holds many counts of this clonotype. The gene calls are TRBV5-6 and TRBJ1-1; no definite D call. Germline CDR1 SGHDT, CDR2 YYEEEE. V lost 4 bases and J lost 6, with 10 bases in between. The CDR3 runs 12 residues. CDR3 protein: CASSAFSSEAFF. The CDR3 nucleotides read TGTGCCAGCAGCGCTTTTAGTTCTGAAGCTTTCTTT. Using reference TRBV5-6 and TRBJ1-1 for the parts outside the CDR3, the full variable domain is DAGVTQSPTHLIKTRGQQVTLRCSPKSGHDTVSWYQQALGQGPQFIFQYYEEEERQRGNFPDRFSGHQFPNYSSELNVNALLLGDSALYLCASSAFSSEAFFGQGTRLTVV.

At least ten counts were recorded for this clonotype. Written as DNA, the CDR3 is TGTGCCAGCAGCTTGGCGGGGGGGGATACGCAGTATTTT. Amino acids: CASSLAGGDTQYF. The genes are TRBV5-4 and TRBJ2-3; 8 bases fit TRBD2. The trim removed 0 bases at V and 6 bases at J, leaving 0 bases unmatched. The germline gives CDR1 SGHNT, CDR2 YYREEE (reference sequence). The CDR3 covers 13 residues. Complete variable domain (other parts from reference TRBV5-4 and TRBJ2-3): ETGVTQSPTHLIKTRGQQVTLRCSSQSGHNTVSWYQQALGQGPQFIFQYYREEENGRGNFPPRFSGLQFPNYSSELNVNALELDDSALYLCASSLAGGDTQYFGPGTRLTVL.

This clonotype has at least ten counts. The chain combines TRBV14 with TRBJ2-2, with TRBD2 as a possible D gene (5 bases). CDR3 size: 15 residues. Trimming removed 5 bases at V and 5 bases at J, with 15 bases between. Germline lookup yields CDR1 SGHDN and CDR2 FVKESK. The CDR3 loop reads CASSSIRGLTGELFF. The DNA for the CDR3 is TGTGCCAGCAGCTCCATTCGAGGGCTAACCGGGGAGCTGTTTTTT.

The table lists this clonotype with many counts. The chain is built from TRBV28 and TRBJ1-5; no clear D. V lost 8 bases to trimming and J lost 9 bases, with 20 bases between them. CDR1 and CDR2 (germline): MDHEN, SYDVKM. CDR3 size: 14 residues. As DNA, the CDR3 is TGTGCCAGCTACCCGGGCAATTCGGAGGCGCCCCAGCATTTT. This sequence encodes CASYPGNSEAPQHF.